These 5 T cell receptor beta chains were all obtained from the same sample, sequenced in a study of blood T cell repertoires in COVID-19. Profiled with immunoSEQ multiplex PCR; TCRdb holds only in-frame clones, not every one. The top ten clones hold 6.5% to 9.5% of a sample with 490,000 or so clones, about 88% of them seen once. Sequenced input: PBMCs or T cells enriched from blood (not recorded which). These receptor sequences come from a woman aged 60-70 years who had recovered from COVID-19.

A few counts support this clone. The CDR3 region has the DNA TGTGCCACCAGTGATTCGGCAGAGAGGGCTTTCTTT. Amino acids: CATSDSAERAFF. This sequence joins TRBV24-1 and TRBJ1-1; D not resolved. CDR1 and CDR2 from the germline V gene are KGHDR and SFDVKD. This CDR3 region has 12 residues. Trimming shortened V by 2 bases and J by 11 bases, and 11 bases separated the two germline ends.

This clone was detected only once. The chain employs TRBV7-9 and TRBJ1-4; no clear D gene. The CDR3 contains 13 residues. V was clipped by 6 bases and J by 1 base, with 6 bases between them. CDR1 SEHNR and CDR2 FQNEAQ come from the germline V gene (reference sequence). CDR3 protein: CASRQITNEKLFF. CDR3 DNA sequence: TGTGCCAGCAGACAAATAACTAATGAAAAACTGTTTTTT.

This clone has a handful of counts. This sequence joins TRBV2 and TRBJ1-5; 9 bases are shared with TRBD1. The CDR3 contains 16 residues. From germline, CDR1 is SNHLY and CDR2 FYNNEI. The V segment lost 6 bases and the J segment 2 bases; nucleotides outside the gene matches: 8. DNA of the CDR3: TGTGCCAGCAGAGCAGACGGACAGGGGCGCAATCAGCCCCAGCATTTT. As protein: CASRADGQGRNQPQHF.

The chain is built from TRBV27 and TRBJ1-6; no reliable D call. Germline V gene sequence: CDR1 MNHEY, CDR2 SMNVEV (reference sequence). This CDR3 is built from 18 residues. Trimming cost V 0 bases and J 14 bases, with 26 bases left between them. This chain's CDR3 is CASSLSRQVYEGGSSLHF. CDR3 bases: TGTGCCAGCAGTTTATCGCGCCAAGTCTACGAAGGCGGTTCCTCCCTCCACTTT.

The CDR3 protein is CASSQEPQGSYEQYV. CDR3 nucleotides: TGTGCCAGCAGCCAAGAGCCACAGGGATCCTACGAGCAGTACGTC. The V call is TRBV14, the J call TRBJ2-7, with D possibly TRBD1 on 6 matching bases. The CDR3 loop spans 15 amino acids. Trimming stripped 0 bases from V and 1 base from J, with 10 bases between. CDR1 is SGHDN and CDR2 is FVKESK in the germline V gene.